This TCR beta chain was profiled in a study of beta chain features in type 1 diabetes. General study points: Within each of all four CD4+ subsets, Type 1 diabetes patients had TCRB CDR3s that were moderately but significantly shorter.

The V end was cut by 4 bases, the J end by 8 bases, with 18 bases between. The CDR3 sequence is 15 residues long. Germline V gives CDR1 SGHDN, CDR2 FVKESK. Via CD45RO/CCR7/CD25/CD127/CD95/CD27, cells of the CD4+ naive, central memory, regulatory and stem cell-like memory subsets were sorted. This clone turned up a few times. Its antigen is not identified. Sequenced material consisted of expressed TCRB transcripts (all of the isolated RNA was reverse transcribed). Naive, central memory and regulatory T cell samples averaged about 3.57 million reads. Assay used: immunoSEQ multiplex PCR; TCRdb lists only in-frame clones, some missing. The repertoire includes about 360,000 clones, 10% to 15% of them detected once, and around 0.02% sits in the top ten.

Input material: naive CD4+ T cells from blood. The receptor comes from a man between 18 and 29 years old in good health. The chain uses TRBV14 and TRBJ2-1, with D perhaps matching TRBD1 (6 bases). The CDR3 is CASSPLTQGPHEQFF. CDR3 DNA sequence: TGTGCCAGCAGCCCTCTTACGCAGGGGCCCCATGAGCAGTTCTTC.